What follows describes a single T cell receptor (beta chain). Its antigen is as yet unknown. Researchers prepared the TCRbeta library using unique molecular identifiers, the study reports. Each CDR3 protein gets one entry after TCRdb re-called the PCR reads with MiXCR. The table lists around 700,000 distinct CDR3 sequences, roughly 14% of them singletons. This specimen comes from a study of T-cell reconstitution after alpha-beta-depleted transplantation in children. Germline V gives CDR1 SEHNR, CDR2 FQNEAQ (reference sequence). V was clipped by 5 bases and J by 7 bases, with 11 bases between them. CDR3 length: 13 amino acids. The study's findings and limits: Among T cells one year after transplant, newly produced cells accounted for most counts and diversity. Reportedly, roughly two months post-transplant, alpha-beta T cells arose from several hundred expanded graft clones.

The sequence derives from a girl aged 2-10 years with congenital amegakaryocytic thrombocytopenia, due to receive a stem cell transplant. The sequencing used PBMCs, collected before TCRalphabeta/CD19-depleted stem cell transplant. V is TRBV7-9 and J is TRBJ2-2, with D hard to call. CDR3 in amino acids: CASSRALGGELFF. CDR3 bases: TGTGCCAGCAGCCGGGCCTTAGGCGGGGAGCTGTTTTTT.